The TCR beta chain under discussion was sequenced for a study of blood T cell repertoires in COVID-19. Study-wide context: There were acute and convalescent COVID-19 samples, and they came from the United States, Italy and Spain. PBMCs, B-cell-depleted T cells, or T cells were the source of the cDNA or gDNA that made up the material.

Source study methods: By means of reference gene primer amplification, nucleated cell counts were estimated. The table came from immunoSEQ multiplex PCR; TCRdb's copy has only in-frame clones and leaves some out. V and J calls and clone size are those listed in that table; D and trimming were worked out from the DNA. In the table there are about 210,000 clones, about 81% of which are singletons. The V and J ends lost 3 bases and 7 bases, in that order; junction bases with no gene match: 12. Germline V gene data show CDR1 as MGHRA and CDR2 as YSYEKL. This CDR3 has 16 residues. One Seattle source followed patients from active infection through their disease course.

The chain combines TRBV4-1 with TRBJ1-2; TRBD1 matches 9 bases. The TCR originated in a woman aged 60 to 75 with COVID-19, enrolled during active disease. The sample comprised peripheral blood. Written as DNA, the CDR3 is TGCGCCAGCAGCCACTCTTCCTCTGGACAGGGGTCTGGCTACACCTTC. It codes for CASSHSSSGQGSGYTF.